One sample yielded the 14 T cell receptor beta chains listed below, sequenced in a study of blood T cell repertoires in COVID-19. Sequencing was performed with immunoSEQ multiplex PCR; in TCRdb, only in-frame clones are kept and a portion is missing. The sample holds about 52,000 clones, approximately 89% seen once. Sequences were obtained from peripheral blood. Source of these receptors: a man older than 75 with active or convalescent COVID-19.

This CDR3 reads CASSLFQGPQAYEQYF. The CDR3 DNA sequence: TGTGCCAGCAGCCTATTCCAGGGGCCTCAAGCCTACGAGCAGTACTTC. The J gene is TRBJ2-7, the V gene TRBV2, with D maybe TRBD1 (6 bases). The CDR3 totals 16 residues. V was pared by 6 bases and J by 2 bases, with 20 bases between. CDR1 SNHLY and CDR2 FYNNEI come from the germline V gene.

V gene TRBV11-2 combines with J gene TRBJ1-4; the match to TRBD1 covers 7 bases. V trimming: 5 bases; J trimming: 8 bases; junction bases outside the gene matches: 8. This CDR3 has 14 residues. Germline V lookup: CDR1 SGHAT, CDR2 FQNNGV. This chain's CDR3 is CASSIGPGGEKLFF. The CDR3 nucleotides read TGTGCCAGCAGCATTGGGCCAGGGGGGGAAAAACTGTTTTTT.

The chain recombines TRBV30 with TRBJ1-2, with 8 bases aligning to TRBD1. Trimming at V came to 4 bases and at J to 10 bases, leaving 11 bases not matched to a gene. This CDR3 has 13 residues. The germline V gene encodes CDR1 GTSNPN and CDR2 SVGIG (reference sequence). CDR3: CAWNRDRPRSYTF. The DNA of the CDR3 is TGTGCCTGGAACCGGGACAGGCCTCGTTCCTACACCTTC. Drawing the rest from reference TRBV30 and TRBJ1-2, the complete variable domain is SQTIHQWPATLVQPVGSPLSLECTVEGTSNPNLYWYRQAAGRGLQLLFYSVGIGQISSEVPQNLSASRPQDRQFILSSKKLLLSDSGFYLCAWNRDRPRSYTFGSGTRLTVV.

The V and J genes are TRBV10-3 and TRBJ2-5; 7 nucleotides match TRBD2. CDR3 length: 16 amino acids. Trimming cost V 4 bases and J 5 bases; bases outside gene matches: 13. CDR1 and CDR2 from the germline V gene are ENHRY and SYGVKD. This CDR3 reads CAISVSIGGSGETQYF. The CDR3 nucleotides read TGTGCCATCAGTGTTTCGATCGGGGGGTCGGGCGAGACCCAGTACTTC.

The chain carries TRBV5-1 and TRBJ1-1; D is perhaps TRBD1 (5 bases). Trimming took off 2 bases at V and 4 bases at J, with 15 bases between the two ends. The CDR3 contains 15 residues. The V gene's germline CDR1 is SGHRS and CDR2 YFSETQ. The CDR3 region has the DNA TGCGCCAGCAGCTTCAACGCAGGGAAAGGCACTGAAGCTTTCTTT. Its translation: CASSFNAGKGTEAFF.

The chain has TRBV18 and TRBJ2-4; D call uncertain. V was cut by 3 bases and J by 7 bases, with 13 bases left in between. In germline, CDR1 is KGHSH, CDR2 LQKENI. There are 14 residues in the CDR3. The CDR3 region is CASSPAVRQNIQYF. The CDR3, as DNA: TGTGCCAGCTCACCTGCGGTACGTCAGAACATTCAGTACTTC.

CDR3 sequence (DNA): TGTGCCACCAGTGACCCCGGGAACTACGAGCAGTACTTC. Protein: CATSDPGNYEQYF. The chain links TRBV24-1 to TRBJ2-7, with TRBD2 as a possible D gene (5 bases). The CDR3 spans 13 residues. Germline values: CDR1 KGHDR, CDR2 SFDVKD. Trimming pared 4 bases from V and 3 bases from J, leaving 9 bases between.

V and J are TRBV25-1 and TRBJ2-5; tentative D call: TRBD1 (6 bases). Germline V gene sequence: CDR1 MGHDK, CDR2 SYGVNS. Trimming took off 0 bases at V and 4 bases at J, with 12 bases between the two ends. This CDR3 contains 15 residues. CDR3 amino acids: CASSEYSTGRETQYF. The CDR3 DNA reads TGTGCCAGCAGTGAATATTCGACAGGACGAGAGACCCAGTACTTC.

This clone was found once. The J gene is TRBJ2-7, the V gene TRBV12-5; TRBD2 agrees at 13 bases. CDR3 size: 15 residues. J gave up 1 base and V 6 bases, and 3 bases lay outside the gene matches. The germline V gene has CDR1 LGHNT and CDR2 FRNRAP. The CDR3 DNA reads TGTGCTAGTGGCACGGGACTAGCGGGATCCTACGAGCAGTACTTC. It yields the protein CASGTGLAGSYEQYF.

V and J are TRBV18 and TRBJ2-2; no reliable D call. Germline assignment: CDR1 KGHSH and CDR2 LQKENI. The CDR3 contains 13 residues. V dropped 2 bases and J dropped 4 bases, with 5 bases sitting between them. The CDR3 loop reads CASSPVSTGELFF. CDR3 DNA sequence: TGTGCCAGCTCACCAGTATCCACCGGGGAGCTGTTTTTT.

The DNA of the CDR3 is TGTGCCAGTAGTTTAGGGGGGGGCCGAGAGACCCAGTACTTC. Its translation: CASSLGGGRETQYF. This chain connects TRBV19 to TRBJ2-5; D might be TRBD2 (7 bases). V was pared by 5 bases and J by 4 bases, with 14 bases between. The CDR3 loop spans 14 amino acids. Germline lookup yields CDR1 LNHDA and CDR2 SQIVND (reference sequence).

This clone was observed a single time. V gene TRBV30 combines with J gene TRBJ2-5, with 8 bases matching TRBD2. The CDR3 is 14 residues long. V lost 1 base and J lost 7; bases outside the gene matches: 8. Germline CDR1 GTSNPN, CDR2 SVGIG (reference sequence). CDR3 residues: CAWSAGGSGRTQYF. In nucleotides, the CDR3 is TGTGCCTGGAGTGCGGGGGGGTCTGGACGGACCCAGTACTTC.

This clone has only one observation. The chain employs TRBV7-6 and TRBJ2-5, with 7 bases matching TRBD1. The CDR3 loop spans 17 amino acids. Per germline, CDR1 SGHVS and CDR2 FNYEAQ. Losses at the gene ends were 1 base for V and 5 bases for J; bases not matched to a gene: 13. The CDR3 is CASSLDPMAGGEETQYF. CDR3 coding DNA: TGTGCCAGCAGCTTAGACCCGATGGCAGGGGGAGAGGAGACCCAGTACTTC.

The chain links TRBV11-2 to TRBJ2-3, with 10 bases identical to TRBD2. The CDR3 extends over 16 amino acids. Trimming took 5 bases from V and 4 from J; bases not matched to a gene: 9. Per the germline V gene, CDR1 is SGHAT and CDR2 is FQNNGV. The CDR3 sequence: CASSPTLAGGSDTQYF. The DNA of the CDR3 is TGTGCCAGCAGCCCGACCTTAGCGGGGGGCTCAGATACGCAGTATTTT.